These 2 T cell receptor beta chains share one sample of origin, sequenced in a study of blood T cell repertoires in COVID-19. Some clones are missing from TCRdb's copy, which holds only in-frame ones; the method was immunoSEQ multiplex PCR. The sample includes 200,000 to 250,000 clones, around four fifths of them seen just once. Sequenced: peripheral blood. Receptors were obtained from a woman at least 80 years old with acute or convalescent COVID-19.

The V and J genes are TRBV4-2 and TRBJ2-3, with 8 nucleotides matching TRBD1. Trimming at V came to 1 base and at J to 3 bases, leaving 12 bases not matched to a gene. The CDR3 is 18 amino acids. From germline, CDR1 is LGHNA and CDR2 YNFKEQ. As DNA, the CDR3 is TGTGCCAGCAGCCAAGGAGGACAGGGAAGAAGTTATACAGATACGCAGTATTTT. It encodes CASSQGGQGRSYTDTQYF.

The chain has TRBV3-1 (or the pseudogene TRBV3-2) and TRBJ1-2; 7 bases are a match to TRBD1. V was pared by 5 bases and J by 5 bases, with 5 bases of the junction left unmatched. The CDR3 extends over 13 amino acids. Looked up from germline, CDR1 is LGHDT and CDR2 is YNNKEL (reference sequence). The CDR3 loop reads CASSTGQFYGYTF. The CDR3 DNA reads TGTGCCAGCAGCACGGGACAGTTTTATGGCTACACCTTC.